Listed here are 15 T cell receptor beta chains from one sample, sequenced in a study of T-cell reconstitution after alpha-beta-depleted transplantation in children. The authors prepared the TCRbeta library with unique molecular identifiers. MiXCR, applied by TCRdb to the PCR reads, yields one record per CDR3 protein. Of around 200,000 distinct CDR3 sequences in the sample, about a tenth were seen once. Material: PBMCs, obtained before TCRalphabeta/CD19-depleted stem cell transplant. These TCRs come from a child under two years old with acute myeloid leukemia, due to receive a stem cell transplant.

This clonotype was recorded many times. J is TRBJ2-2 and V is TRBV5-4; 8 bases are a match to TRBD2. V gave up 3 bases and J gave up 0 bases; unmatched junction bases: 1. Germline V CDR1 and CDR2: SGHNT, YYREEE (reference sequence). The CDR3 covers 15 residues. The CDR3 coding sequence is TGTGCCAGCAGCTCGGGACTAGCGAACACCGGGGAGCTGTTTTTT. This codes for CASSSGLANTGELFF. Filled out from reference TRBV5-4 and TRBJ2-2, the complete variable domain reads ETGVTQSPTHLIKTRGQQVTLRCSSQSGHNTVSWYQQALGQGPQFIFQYYREEENGRGNFPPRFSGLQFPNYSSELNVNALELDDSALYLCASSSGLANTGELFFGEGSRLTVL.

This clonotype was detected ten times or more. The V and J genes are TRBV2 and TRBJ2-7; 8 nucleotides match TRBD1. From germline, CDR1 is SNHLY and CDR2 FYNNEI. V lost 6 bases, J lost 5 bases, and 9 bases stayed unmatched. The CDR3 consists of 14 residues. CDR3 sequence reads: CASRARQGRHEQYF. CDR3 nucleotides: TGTGCCAGCAGAGCAAGACAGGGGAGGCACGAGCAGTACTTC.

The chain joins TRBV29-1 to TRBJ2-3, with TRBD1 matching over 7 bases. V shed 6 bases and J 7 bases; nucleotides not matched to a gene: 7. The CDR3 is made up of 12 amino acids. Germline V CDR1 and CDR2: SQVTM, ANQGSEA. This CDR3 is CSVHTGVYTQYF. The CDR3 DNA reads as TGCAGCGTCCACACAGGGGTGTATACGCAGTATTTT.

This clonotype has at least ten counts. The CDR3 nucleotides are TGTGCCAGTAGTATGGGAGCCTCGAACACCGGGGAGCTGTTTTTT. Protein product: CASSMGASNTGELFF. The rearrangement uses TRBV19 and TRBJ2-2; D possibly corresponds to TRBD2 (5 bases). The CDR3 is 15 amino acids. Germline CDR1 and CDR2: LNHDA and SQIVND (reference sequence). V gave up 3 bases and J gave up 0 bases, with 8 bases separating them.

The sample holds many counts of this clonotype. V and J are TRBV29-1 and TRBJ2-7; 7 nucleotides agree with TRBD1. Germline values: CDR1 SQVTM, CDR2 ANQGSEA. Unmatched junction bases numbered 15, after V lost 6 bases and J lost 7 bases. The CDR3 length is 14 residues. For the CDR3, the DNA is TGCAGCGTCCGCCGGGACAGCCAAGAGGGTGAGCAGTACTTC. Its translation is CSVRRDSQEGEQYF.

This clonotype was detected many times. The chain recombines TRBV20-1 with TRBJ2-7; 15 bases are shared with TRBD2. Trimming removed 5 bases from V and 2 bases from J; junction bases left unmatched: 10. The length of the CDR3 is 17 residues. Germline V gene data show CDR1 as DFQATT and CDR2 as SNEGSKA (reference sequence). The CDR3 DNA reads TGCAGTGCTTCAGAAAGGGGACTAGCGGGAGGACCCTACGAGCAGTACTTC. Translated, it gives CSASERGLAGGPYEQYF.

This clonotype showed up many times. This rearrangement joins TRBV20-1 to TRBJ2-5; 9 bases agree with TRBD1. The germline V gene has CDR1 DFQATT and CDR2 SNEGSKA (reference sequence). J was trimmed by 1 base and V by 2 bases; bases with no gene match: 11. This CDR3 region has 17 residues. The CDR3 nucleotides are TGCAGTGCTAGATGGGACAGGGTTTACCTTCCCCAAGAGACCCAGTACTTC. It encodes CSARWDRVYLPQETQYF.

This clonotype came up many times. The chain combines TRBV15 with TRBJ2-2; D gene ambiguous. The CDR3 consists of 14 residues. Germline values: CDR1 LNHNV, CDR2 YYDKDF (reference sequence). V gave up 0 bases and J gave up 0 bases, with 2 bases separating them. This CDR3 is CATSRDPNTGELFF. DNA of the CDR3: TGTGCCACCAGCAGAGATCCGAACACCGGGGAGCTGTTTTTT.

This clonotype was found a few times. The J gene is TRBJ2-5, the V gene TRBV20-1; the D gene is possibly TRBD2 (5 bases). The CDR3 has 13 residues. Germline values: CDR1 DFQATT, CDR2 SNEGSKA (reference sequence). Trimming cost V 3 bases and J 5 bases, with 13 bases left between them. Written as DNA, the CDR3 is TGCAGTGCTAGGTACGGTGGGAGCGAGACCCAGTACTTC. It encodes CSARYGGSETQYF.

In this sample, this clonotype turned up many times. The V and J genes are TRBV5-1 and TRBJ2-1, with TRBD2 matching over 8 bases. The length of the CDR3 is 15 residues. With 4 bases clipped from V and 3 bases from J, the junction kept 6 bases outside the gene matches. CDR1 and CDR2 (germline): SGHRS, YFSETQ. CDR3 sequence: CASSKTSGSYNEQFF. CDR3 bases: TGCGCCAGCAGCAAAACTAGCGGAAGCTACAATGAGCAGTTCTTC.

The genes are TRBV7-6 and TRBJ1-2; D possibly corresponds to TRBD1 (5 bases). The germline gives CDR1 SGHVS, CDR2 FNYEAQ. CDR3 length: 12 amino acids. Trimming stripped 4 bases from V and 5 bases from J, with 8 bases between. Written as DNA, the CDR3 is TGTGCCAGCAGCTCCTCAGGGTATGGCTACACCTTC. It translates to CASSSSGYGYTF.

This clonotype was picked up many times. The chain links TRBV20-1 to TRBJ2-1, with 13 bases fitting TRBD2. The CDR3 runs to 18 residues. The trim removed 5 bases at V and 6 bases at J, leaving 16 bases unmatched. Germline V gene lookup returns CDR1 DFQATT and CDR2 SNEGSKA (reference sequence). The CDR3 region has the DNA TGCAGTGCTGGTGGACTAGCGGGAGCAAATCTAGGGGGCAATGAGCAGTTCTTC. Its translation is CSAGGLAGANLGGNEQFF.

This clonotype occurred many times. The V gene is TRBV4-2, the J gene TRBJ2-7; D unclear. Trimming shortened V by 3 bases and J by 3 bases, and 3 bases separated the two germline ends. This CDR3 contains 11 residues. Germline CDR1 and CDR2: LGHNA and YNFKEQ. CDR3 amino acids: CASSHGYEQYF. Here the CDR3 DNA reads TGTGCCAGCAGCCATGGCTACGAGCAGTACTTC.

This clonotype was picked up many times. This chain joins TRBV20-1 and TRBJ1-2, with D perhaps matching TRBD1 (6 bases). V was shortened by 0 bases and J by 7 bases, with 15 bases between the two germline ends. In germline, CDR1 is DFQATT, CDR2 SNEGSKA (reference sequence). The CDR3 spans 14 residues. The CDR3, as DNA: TGCAGTGCTAGAGATTGGGCGGGGGCGCTTGGCTACACCTTC. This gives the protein CSARDWAGALGYTF.

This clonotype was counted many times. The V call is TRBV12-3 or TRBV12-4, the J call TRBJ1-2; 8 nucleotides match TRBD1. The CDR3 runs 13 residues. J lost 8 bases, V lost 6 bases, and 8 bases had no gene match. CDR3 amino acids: CASRYQGAVGYTF. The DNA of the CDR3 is TGTGCCAGCAGGTACCAGGGGGCGGTAGGCTACACCTTC.